This TCR beta chain was obtained from a study of cytomegalovirus exposure and HLA in healthy donors. Study results and caveats: High specificity and sensitivity for cytomegalovirus status were reported for the classifier. Altogether, some 170 TCR beta chains were recorded as cytomegalovirus-associated.

V was clipped by 4 bases and J by 1 base; unmatched bases: 2. Germline CDR1 is SGHTA and CDR2 is FQGTGA. The CDR3 is 15 residues long. Produced via immunoSEQ multiplex PCR; TCRdb's table is partial and in-frame only. The data hold about 79,000 clones, with roughly 93% observed a single time. About this clone itself: The antigen is not known.

The genes are TRBV7-3 and TRBJ2-2; 8 positions match TRBD1. Sequences were obtained from PBMCs. The receptor comes from a woman in her 30s in good health and CMV-seronegative. CDR3 loop: CASSSQGGNTGELFF. The CDR3 DNA sequence: TGTGCCAGCAGCTCACAGGGGGGGAACACCGGGGAGCTGTTTTTT.